This T cell receptor (beta chain) is from a study of T cells in Graves' hyperthyroidism and ophthalmopathy. This CDR3 has 13 residues. CDR1 is MNHNS, CDR2 SASEGT, per germline. The V gene lost 6 bases and the J gene lost 5 bases, with 13 bases spanning the gap. There were TCR beta CDR3 regions amplified from RNA transcripts. The study used the HTBI primer set for a first-round RT-PCR of the TCR CDR3. TCRdb re-called the multiplex PCR reads through MiXCR, storing one row per CDR3 protein. The sample lists around 530,000 distinct CDR3 sequences, roughly 17% occurring once. Study conclusions and caveats: Ophthalmopathy prediction by the model preceded onset by a median approximately 5.9 months. Most thyroid clonotypes with frequency above 0.001 were detected in blood.

About this clonotype itself: Its antigen is undetermined.

This sequence joins TRBV6-1 and TRBJ2-5; D is possibly TRBD2 (5 bases). Sequencing was done on a sample of blood. The TCR originated in a young woman with Graves' ophthalmopathy. Written as DNA, the CDR3 is TGTGCCAGCAGCACCGGGAACGGGGAGACCCAGTACTTC. Translation gives CASSTGNGETQYF.